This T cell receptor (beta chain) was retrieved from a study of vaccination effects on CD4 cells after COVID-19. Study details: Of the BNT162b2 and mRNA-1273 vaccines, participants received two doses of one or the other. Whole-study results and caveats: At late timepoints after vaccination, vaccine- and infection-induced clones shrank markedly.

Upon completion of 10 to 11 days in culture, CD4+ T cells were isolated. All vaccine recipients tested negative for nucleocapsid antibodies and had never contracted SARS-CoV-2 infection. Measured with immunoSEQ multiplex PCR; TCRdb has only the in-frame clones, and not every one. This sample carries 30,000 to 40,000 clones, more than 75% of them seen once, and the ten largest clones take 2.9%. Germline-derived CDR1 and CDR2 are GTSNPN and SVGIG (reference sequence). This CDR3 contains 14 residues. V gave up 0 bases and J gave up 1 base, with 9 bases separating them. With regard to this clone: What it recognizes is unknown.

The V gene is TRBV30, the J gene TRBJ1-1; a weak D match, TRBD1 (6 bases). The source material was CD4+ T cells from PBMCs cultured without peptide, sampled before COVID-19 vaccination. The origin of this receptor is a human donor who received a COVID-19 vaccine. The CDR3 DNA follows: TGTGCCTGGAGTGTGGGCAGGGGGAACACTGAAGCTTTCTTT. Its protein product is CAWSVGRGNTEAFF.